This TCR beta chain was retrieved from a study of preoperative IRX-2 immunotherapy in early breast cancer. This CDR3 spans 11 amino acids. The germline V gene has CDR1 SGHDN and CDR2 FVKESK. The J segment lost 11 bases and the V segment lost 6 bases, leaving 4 bases of the junction unmatched. Libraries were prepared by immunoSEQ multiplex PCR; TCRdb keeps only in-frame clonotypes and omits some of them. The sample shows 35,000 to 40,000 clones, roughly 82% of them seen only once. Treatment: preoperative locoregional IRX-2 cytokine immunotherapy. This chain links TRBV14 with TRBJ1-1; 9 bases match TRBD1. This clonotype originated in a human donor with breast cancer. The material sequenced was lymph node tissue, taken after IRX-2 immunotherapy. The DNA for the CDR3 is TGTGCCAGCAGTACAGGGGGCCGGGCTTTCTTT. It translates to CASSTGGRAFF.